The clone carrying this TCR beta chain showed up just a few times. Germline trimming cut 6 bases from V and 10 bases from J; bases unmatched to any gene: 14. Looked up from germline, CDR1 is MNHEY and CDR2 is SMNVEV (reference sequence). The CDR3 extends over 14 amino acids. This entry belongs to a study of T cell responses to AZD1222 COVID-19 vaccine. TCRdb keeps only in-frame clones here, not all; method: immunoSEQ multiplex PCR. This sample carries some 160,000 clones, around nine tenths of them seen once, and the ten largest clones take roughly 5%. The genes are TRBV27 and TRBJ2-7; 8 nucleotides agree with TRBD1. The sample here was peripheral blood, taken on day 0 of AZD1222 vaccination. This TCR was sampled from an adult in good health. CDR3 DNA: TGTGCCAGCAGAGGGACAGGCCGGATACTTTTACAGTACTTC. Its protein is CASRGTGRILLQYF.